Presented here are 18 T cell receptor beta chains from one specimen sequenced in a study of cytomegalovirus exposure and HLA in healthy donors. The PCR ran on 60 Vbeta and 13 Jbeta primers. Profiled with immunoSEQ multiplex PCR; TCRdb holds only in-frame clones, not every one. This sample carries 100,000 to 150,000 clones, about 61% of them seen once, and the ten largest clones take 2% to 2.5%. The sample taken for sequencing was PBMCs. The origin of the receptors is a woman aged 35 to 49 in good health and CMV-seronegative.

The chain couples TRBV18 to TRBJ2-5; no reliable D call. V lost 7 bases to trimming and J lost 1 base, with 10 bases between them. The CDR3 covers 13 residues. Germline CDR1 KGHSH, CDR2 LQKENI. Here the CDR3 DNA reads TGTGCCAGCTGCCCGACACTCCAAGAGACCCAGTACTTC. Translating it yields CASCPTLQETQYF.

The V call is TRBV7-3, the J call TRBJ2-1; D possibly corresponds to TRBD2 (6 bases). With 1 base removed from V and 3 bases from J, the gap between germline ends came to 7 bases. This CDR3 is built from 14 residues. Looked up from germline, CDR1 is SGHTA and CDR2 is FQGTGA. CDR3 DNA: TGTGCCAGCAGCTTAAGGGGGGACTACAATGAGCAGTTCTTC. It codes for CASSLRGDYNEQFF.

The chain couples TRBV6-6 to TRBJ1-2, with D perhaps matching TRBD1 (5 bases). Trimming removed 0 bases at V and 0 bases at J, with 8 bases between. The CDR3 sequence is 15 residues long. Per the germline V gene, CDR1 is MNHNY and CDR2 is SVGAGI (reference sequence). This chain's CDR3 is CASSYSRGANYGYTF. Written as DNA, the CDR3 is TGTGCCAGCAGTTACTCTCGGGGGGCTAACTATGGCTACACCTTC.

This clone appeared a single time. The chain joins TRBV19 to TRBJ2-3; 9 nucleotides line up with TRBD2. The germline CDR1 and CDR2 sequences are LNHDA and SQIVND (reference sequence). The CDR3 totals 15 residues. With V trimmed by 6 bases and J by 1 base, 5 bases remained unmatched. This CDR3 is CASRVAGARTDTQYF. The CDR3 bases are TGTGCCAGTAGGGTAGCGGGGGCCCGCACAGATACGCAGTATTTT. The whole variable domain, filled in from reference TRBV19 and TRBJ2-3, reads DGGITQSPKYLFRKEGQNVTLSCEQNLNHDAMYWYRQDPGQGLRLIYYSQIVNDFQKGDIAEGYSVSREKKESFPLTVTSAQKNPTAFYLCASRVAGARTDTQYFGPGTRLTVL.

The rearrangement uses TRBV30 and TRBJ1-1; TRBD1 matches at 8 bases. V dropped 2 bases and J dropped 4; count of bases not matched to a gene: 3. The CDR3 is 13 residues long. CDR1 is GTSNPN and CDR2 is SVGIG in the germline V gene (reference sequence). The DNA for the CDR3 is TGTGCCTGGAGTAGAACAGGGGGCACTGAAGCTTTCTTT. It codes for CAWSRTGGTEAFF.

The chain uses TRBV6-1 and TRBJ1-2, with D maybe TRBD1 (5 bases). The V and J ends lost 7 bases and 3 bases respectively, with 18 bases between them. Per germline, CDR1 MNHNS and CDR2 SASEGT. CDR3 length equals 15 residues. CDR3 sequence reads: CASKVRRAGDYGYTF. The CDR3 DNA sequence: TGTGCCAGCAAAGTAAGACGGGCGGGGGACTATGGCTACACCTTC.

This sequence joins TRBV5-4 and TRBJ2-7, with 8 bases that match TRBD1. V lost 9 bases to trimming and J lost 2 bases; unmatched junction nucleotides: 10. The CDR3 loop spans 14 amino acids. Germline V gene data show CDR1 as SGHNT and CDR2 as YYREEE (reference sequence). Here the CDR3 DNA reads TGTGCCACCAGGCAGGGGGCAGGGACCTACGAGCAGTACTTC. Translation: CATRQGAGTYEQYF.

This chain joins TRBV27 and TRBJ2-4, with 10 bases fitting TRBD2. The CDR3 is 14 residues long. CDR1 MNHEY and CDR2 SMNVEV come from the germline V gene (reference sequence). V lost 5 bases, J lost 8 bases, and 6 bases stayed unmatched. CDR3 sequence: CASSLSGGWDIQYF. The CDR3 coding sequence is TGTGCCAGCAGTCTTAGCGGGGGGTGGGACATTCAGTACTTC.

A few counts support this clone. The chain links TRBV27 to TRBJ1-5; 9 bases fit TRBD1. The CDR3 loop spans 14 amino acids. Looked up from germline, CDR1 is MNHEY and CDR2 is SMNVEV (reference sequence). The V gene end was trimmed by 5 bases and the J gene end by 4 bases; junction bases not matched to a gene: 3. CDR3 sequence reads: CASSQQGANQPQHF. CDR3 sequence (DNA): TGTGCCAGCAGTCAACAGGGGGCAAATCAGCCCCAGCATTTT.

The rearrangement uses TRBV7-7 and TRBJ2-5; perhaps TRBD2 as D (6 bases). Germline CDR1 is SSHAT and CDR2 is FNYEAQ (reference sequence). The V and J ends lost 7 bases and 2 bases respectively, with 11 bases between them. The CDR3 loop spans 13 amino acids. CDR3 in DNA: TGTGCCAGCACCCCCGGGGGACAAGAGACCCAGTACTTC. It is translated as CASTPGGQETQYF.

Comment on this clone: The junction and the germline gene differ at one end; a read error may be behind it. This chain uses TRBV7-9 with TRBJ1-2; D not certain. Germline CDR1 and CDR2: SEHNR and FQNEAQ (reference sequence). The CDR3 is 12 amino acids. The CDR3 loop is CSIGELKRGYTF. CDR3 DNA: TGCTCGATCGGGGAGTTAAAACGAGGCTACACCTTC.

This chain links TRBV9 with TRBJ2-5; a weak D match, TRBD1 (5 bases). Trimming shortened V by 0 bases and J by 9 bases, and 18 bases separated the two germline ends. The CDR3 spans 15 residues. Germline CDR1 is SGDLS and CDR2 is YYNGEE. CDR3 loop: CASSVGEGEGWPQYF. The CDR3 region has the DNA TGTGCCAGCAGCGTAGGAGAAGGGGAAGGATGGCCCCAGTACTTC. Full variable domain (missing parts from reference TRBV9 and TRBJ2-5): DSGVTQTPKHLITATGQRVTLRCSPRSGDLSVYWYQQSLDQGLQFLIQYYNGEERAKGNILERFSAQQFPDLHSELNLSSLELGDSALYFCASSVGEGEGWPQYFGPGTRLLVL.

The genes are TRBV5-1 and TRBJ1-1; 7 positions agree with TRBD1. V lost 6 bases and J lost 1; bases outside the gene matches: 12. The CDR3 runs to 16 residues. The germline V gene has CDR1 SGHRS and CDR2 YFSETQ. CDR3 region: CASTSQTGSENTEAFF. In nucleotides, the CDR3 is TGCGCCAGCACCTCCCAGACAGGGTCGGAGAACACTGAAGCTTTCTTT. The variable domain in full, completed from reference TRBV5-1 and TRBJ1-1, reads KAGVTQTPRYLIKTRGQQVTLSCSPISGHRSVSWYQQTPGQGLQFLFEYFSETQRNKGNFPGRFSGRQFSNSRSEMNVSTLELGDSALYLCASTSQTGSENTEAFFGQGTRLTVV.

The genes are TRBV5-6 and TRBJ1-6; D is unclear. Trimming removed 0 bases at V and 3 bases at J, with 7 bases between. This CDR3 contains 15 residues. Germline CDR1 SGHDT, CDR2 YYEEEE. CDR3 in amino acids: CASSLEQHYNSPLHF. The CDR3 DNA reads as TGTGCCAGCAGCTTGGAACAGCACTATAATTCACCCCTCCACTTT.

This clone was seen only once. The rearrangement uses TRBV5-1 and TRBJ1-4; D perhaps matches TRBD1 (5 bases). The CDR3 runs 15 residues. CDR1 is SGHRS and CDR2 is YFSETQ in the germline V gene. V was trimmed by 3 bases and J by 2 bases, leaving 11 bases between them. CDR3 in DNA: TGCGCCAGCAGCTCGGGGGGTTATACTAATGAAAAACTGTTTTTT. Residues: CASSSGGYTNEKLFF.

CDR3 region: CAWSGGDRGTYGYTF. As DNA, the CDR3 is TGTGCCTGGAGCGGGGGGGACAGGGGTACCTATGGCTACACCTTC. The chain is built from TRBV30 and TRBJ1-2, with TRBD1 matching 10 bases. Losses at the gene ends were 3 bases for V and 4 bases for J; bases not matched to a gene: 8. The CDR3 is made up of 15 amino acids. Germline CDR1 reads GTSNPN; CDR2 reads SVGIG (reference sequence).

This rearrangement joins TRBV4-3 to TRBJ2-3; 9 bases map to TRBD2. V lost 3 bases and J lost 2; bases outside the gene matches: 12. The germline V gene encodes CDR1 LGHNA and CDR2 YSLEER. The CDR3 is 18 residues long. CDR3 residues: CASSQSAGGQTYTDTQYF. Here the CDR3 DNA reads TGCGCCAGCAGCCAGTCCGCGGGGGGGCAAACCTACACAGATACGCAGTATTTT.

This clone has only a few counts. The chain has TRBV19 and TRBJ1-6; TRBD1 aligns across 12 bases. From germline, CDR1 is LNHDA and CDR2 SQIVND (reference sequence). CDR3 length equals 15 residues. V lost 3 bases, J lost 10 bases, and 4 bases stayed unmatched. DNA of the CDR3: TGTGCCAGTAGTATGGGACAGGGGGCCAGATCACCCCTCCACTTT. This sequence encodes CASSMGQGARSPLHF.